This T cell receptor beta chain comes out of a study of control samples from healthy donors and cancer patients (dated by TCRdb to 2018 to 2020). CDR1 is given as LNHDA and CDR2 as SQIVND, both from the germline V gene (reference sequence). Trimming removed 7 bases from V and 2 bases from J, leaving 18 bases between the germline ends. The CDR3 runs 16 amino acids, cysteine and phenylalanine included. Of the read, only the CDR3 DNA is kept; its 48 bases are in frame from base 1. Libraries were made using the immunoSEQ multiplex PCR assay. The table was pulled from immuneACCESS by TCRdb, which kept in-frame rearrangements only. Such tables lose some clones; where checked, under half of the loss comes from unresolved V genes, and the rest has no known cause. Present in this sample are 75,000 to 80,000 clones, around 90% of which were seen just once. Over 8% of the sample is held by the ten biggest clonotypes.

Comments on this clone: The specificity of this receptor is unknown. Within one base of it there is no much larger clone, and no base qualities were kept.

Rearrangement joined TRBV19 to TRBJ1-5; the D segment cannot be called with confidence. This TCR was sampled from a woman between 45 and 65 years old with colorectal cancer. The specimen sequenced was PBMCs. CDR3 loop: CASTTFGGSGNQPQHF. The DNA sequence is given as TGTGCCAGTACCACCTTTGGTGGTAGTGGCAATCAGCCCCAGCATTTT.